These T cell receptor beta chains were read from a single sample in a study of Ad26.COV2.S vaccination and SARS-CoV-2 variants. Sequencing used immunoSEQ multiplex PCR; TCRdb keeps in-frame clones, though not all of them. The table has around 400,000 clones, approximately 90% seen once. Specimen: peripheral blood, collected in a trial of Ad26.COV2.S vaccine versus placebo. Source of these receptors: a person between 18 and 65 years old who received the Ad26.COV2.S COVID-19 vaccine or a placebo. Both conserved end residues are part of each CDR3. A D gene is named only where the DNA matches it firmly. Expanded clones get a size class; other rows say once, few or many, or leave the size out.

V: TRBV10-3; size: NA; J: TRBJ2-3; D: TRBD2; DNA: TGTGCCATCAGTGAGGGGGGACTAGGAACAGATACGCAGTATTTT; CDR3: CAISEGGLGTDTQYF
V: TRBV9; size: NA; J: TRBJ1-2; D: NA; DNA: TGTGCCAGCAGCGTAGACCCGGAAAGTTACGGCTACACCTTC; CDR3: CASSVDPESYGYTF
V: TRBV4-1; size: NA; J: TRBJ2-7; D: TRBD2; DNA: TGCGCCAGCAGCCAAGCTAATATGGGACTAGCGGCTGGCGAGCAGTACTTC; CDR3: CASSQANMGLAAGEQYF
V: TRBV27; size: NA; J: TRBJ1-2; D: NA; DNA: TGTGCCAGCAGTTTAGGAGCTAACTATGGCTACACCTTC; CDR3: CASSLGANYGYTF
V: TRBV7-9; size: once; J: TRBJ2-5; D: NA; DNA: TGTGCCAGCAGCTTAGGCAGGATTCCGGGAGTAGGGGAAGAGACCCAGTACTTC; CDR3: CASSLGRIPGVGEETQYF
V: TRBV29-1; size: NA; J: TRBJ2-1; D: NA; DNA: TGCAGCGTTTGGACTTTCTCCTACAATGAGCAGTTCTTC; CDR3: CSVWTFSYNEQFF
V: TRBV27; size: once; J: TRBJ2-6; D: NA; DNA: TGTGCCAGCTCTTATGGAGGGACTGGGGCCAACGTCCTGACTTTC; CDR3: CASSYGGTGANVLTF
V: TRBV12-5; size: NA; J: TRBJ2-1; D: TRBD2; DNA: TGTGCTAGTACTGCTAGCGGGAGACCGGATGAGCAGTTCTTC; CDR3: CASTASGRPDEQFF
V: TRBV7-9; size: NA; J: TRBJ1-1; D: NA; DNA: TGTGCCAGCAGCCTCACGACAGGGAACACTGAAGCTTTCTTT; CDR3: CASSLTTGNTEAFF
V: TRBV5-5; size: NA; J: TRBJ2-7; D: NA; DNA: TGTGCCAGCAGCCCTACGGGACCCGCCCAGGAGCAGTACTTC; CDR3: CASSPTGPAQEQYF
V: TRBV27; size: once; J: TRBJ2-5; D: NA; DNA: TGTGCCAGCAGTCCCCGACCCGAAACGGAGACCCAGTACTTC; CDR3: CASSPRPETETQYF
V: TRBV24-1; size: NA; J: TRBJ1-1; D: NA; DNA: TGTGCCACCAGTGATTTTACCGGCGCTGAAGCTTTCTTT; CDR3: CATSDFTGAEAFF
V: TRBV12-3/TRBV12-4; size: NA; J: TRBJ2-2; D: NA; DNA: TGTGCCAGCAGTTTATTGTGGGAGCTGTTTTTT; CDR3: CASSLLWELFF
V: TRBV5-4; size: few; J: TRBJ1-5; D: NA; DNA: TGTGCCAGCAGTAACCGGGACCTGGGGAGCAATCAGCCCCAGCATTTT; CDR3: CASSNRDLGSNQPQHF
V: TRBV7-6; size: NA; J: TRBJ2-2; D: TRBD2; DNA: TGTGCCAGCAGCTTAGCGCTAGCGGGAGTGGACACCGGGGAGCTGTTTTTT; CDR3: CASSLALAGVDTGELFF
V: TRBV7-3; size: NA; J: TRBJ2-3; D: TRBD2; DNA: TGTGCCAGCAGCGCCTTCGGGACTAGCGGGACAGATACGCAGTATTTT; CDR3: CASSAFGTSGTDTQYF
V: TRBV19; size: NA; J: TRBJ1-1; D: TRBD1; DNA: TGTGCCAGTAGTACGGGGACAGGGGGCGGCTGGGCTTTCTTT; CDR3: CASSTGTGGGWAFF